Listed below are T cell receptor beta chains from one sample, sequenced in a study of CD8 T cells in ankylosing spondylitis. TCRdb fed the 5' RACE reads into MiXCR, producing one record per CDR3 protein. The table shows 130,000 or so distinct CDR3 sequences, with over 6.5% occurring only once. Input material: blood, either unsorted or a sorted T cell fraction (not recorded which). The receptor set was obtained from a male donor with ankylosing spondylitis or in good health (not recorded which). Both conserved end residues are part of each CDR3. A D gene is named only where the DNA matches it firmly. Clone size is shown for a subset of rows, as once, few, many or a class of expanded clone.

J: TRBJ2-7
V: TRBV12-5
D: NA
size: few
DNA: TGTGCTAGTGGTTTGGTACCGGGGCGGGGTATCTCCTACGAGCAGTACTTC
CDR3: CASGLVPGRGISYEQYF

J: TRBJ2-7
V: TRBV7-2
D: TRBD1
size: many
DNA: TGTGCCAGCAGCTCGGACAGGGGGTTTTACAACGAGCAGTACTTC
CDR3: CASSSDRGFYNEQYF

J: TRBJ1-4
V: TRBV29-1
D: NA
size: many
DNA: TGCAGCGTTGAATCGACGGGGGAAAAACTGTTTTTT
CDR3: CSVESTGEKLFF

J: TRBJ2-5
V: TRBV20-1
D: NA
size: many
DNA: TGCAGTGCCAAAGGGGATCGGGGGACTCAAGAGACCCAGTACTTC
CDR3: CSAKGDRGTQETQYF

J: TRBJ2-2
V: TRBV20-1
D: TRBD1
size: many
DNA: TGCAGTGCTAGAATGCCGGGACAGCGGAACACCGGGGAGCTGTTTTTT
CDR3: CSARMPGQRNTGELFF

J: TRBJ1-5
V: TRBV5-1
D: TRBD1
size: many
DNA: TGCGCCAGCAGCGAGTACGGGACAGGGGACAATCAGCCCCAGCATTTT
CDR3: CASSEYGTGDNQPQHF

J: TRBJ2-1
V: TRBV30
D: NA
size: NA
DNA: TGTGCCTGGAGTCCCAGGGATGAGCAGTTCTTC
CDR3: CAWSPRDEQFF

J: TRBJ1-1
V: TRBV20-1
D: NA
size: many
DNA: TGCAGTGCTAGAATGGGGGGGCTGAACACTGAAGCTTTCTTT
CDR3: CSARMGGLNTEAFF

J: TRBJ2-7
V: TRBV11-2
D: NA
size: many
DNA: TGTGCCAGCAGCTTACGAGGGGATAACCTCCACGAGCAGTACTTC
CDR3: CASSLRGDNLHEQYF

J: TRBJ2-7
V: TRBV20-1
D: TRBD2
size: many
DNA: TGCAGTGCTGTGATCAGCGGGGGCTACGAGCAGTACTTC
CDR3: CSAVISGGYEQYF

J: TRBJ2-3
V: TRBV20-1
D: NA
size: many
DNA: TGCAGTGCTAGAGTGCAGCGACCGCCGAAGCATACGCAGTATTTT
CDR3: CSARVQRPPKHTQYF

J: TRBJ2-7
V: TRBV6-2/TRBV6-3
D: NA
size: many
DNA: TGTGCCAGCACAGCCGTGGGACGGCCGAACCGGTACTTC
CDR3: CASTAVGRPNRYF

J: TRBJ2-3
V: TRBV7-6
D: TRBD2
size: NA
DNA: TGTGCCAGCAGCCCATATCTTAGCGGGAGCACAGATACGCAGTATTTT
CDR3: CASSPYLSGSTDTQYF

J: TRBJ2-3
V: TRBV20-1
D: TRBD2
size: many
DNA: TGCAGTGCTAATCCCGCGGCGGGAGTAACAAATTTT
CDR3: CSANPAAGVTNF

J: TRBJ2-7
V: TRBV11-2
D: TRBD2
size: many
DNA: TGTGCCAGCAGCTTAGAACTAGCGGGAGCCCAGAACGAGCAGTACTTC
CDR3: CASSLELAGAQNEQYF

J: TRBJ2-2
V: TRBV7-8
D: NA
size: many
DNA: TGTGCCAGCAGCTTAGACAGATACACCGGGGAGCTGTTTTTT
CDR3: CASSLDRYTGELFF

J: TRBJ2-6
V: TRBV28
D: NA
size: many
DNA: TGTGCCAGCAGTTTTGGACAGTCAGACTCTGGGGCCAACGTCCTGACTTTC
CDR3: CASSFGQSDSGANVLTF

J: TRBJ1-3
V: TRBV28
D: NA
size: many
DNA: TGTGCCAGCAGCCTCCCCCGACGGCCCTCTGGAAACACCATATATTTT
CDR3: CASSLPRRPSGNTIYF

J: TRBJ2-1
V: TRBV20-1
D: TRBD2
size: NA
DNA: TGCAGTGCTCTTAGCGGGGGTGGATACAATGAGCAGTTCTTC
CDR3: CSALSGGGYNEQFF

J: TRBJ2-7
V: TRBV29-1
D: TRBD1
size: many
DNA: TGCAGCGTTGGAACGGGACAGGGGGCCTACGAGCAGTACTTC
CDR3: CSVGTGQGAYEQYF

J: TRBJ2-1
V: TRBV12-3/TRBV12-4
D: NA
size: many
DNA: TGTGCCAGCAGTTTAGTCGGAGGGGGTGGTGAGCAGTTCTTC
CDR3: CASSLVGGGGEQFF

J: TRBJ2-7
V: TRBV20-1
D: NA
size: many
DNA: TGCAGTGCTAGATACAGTTACGAGCAGTACTTC
CDR3: CSARYSYEQYF

J: TRBJ2-1
V: TRBV3-1
D: TRBD2
size: many
DNA: TGTGCCAGCAGCCATGCTAGCGGGGGCAGTGAGCAGTTCTTC
CDR3: CASSHASGGSEQFF

J: TRBJ2-4
V: TRBV6-2/TRBV6-3
D: NA
size: many
DNA: TGTGCCAGCAATCGGGCAGGGCAACTATCAATAACCAAAAACATTCAGTACTTC
CDR3: CASNRAGQLSITKNIQYF

J: TRBJ2-2
V: TRBV12-3/TRBV12-4
D: NA
size: many
DNA: TGTGCCAGCACTATCGACAACACCGGGGAGCTGTTTTTT
CDR3: CASTIDNTGELFF

J: TRBJ2-2
V: TRBV27
D: NA
size: many
DNA: TGTGCCAGCAGTTTAGGAGCCGGGGTCGCGTGGGGGGAGCTGTTTTTT
CDR3: CASSLGAGVAWGELFF

J: TRBJ2-3
V: TRBV20-1
D: TRBD2
size: many
DNA: TGCAGGGCGACTAGCGGGAGCTCAGATACGCAGTATTTT
CDR3: CRATSGSSDTQYF

J: TRBJ2-1
V: TRBV12-3/TRBV12-4
D: NA
size: many
DNA: TGTGCCAGCAGCGACGGGCCCTACAATGAGCAGTTCTTC
CDR3: CASSDGPYNEQFF

J: TRBJ1-5
V: TRBV5-5
D: TRBD1
size: many
DNA: TGTGCCAGCAGATTAGGGGGCGACAATCAGCCCCAGCATTTT
CDR3: CASRLGGDNQPQHF

J: TRBJ2-7
V: TRBV25-1
D: TRBD2
size: many
DNA: TGTGCCAGCACCTCTGGGGGGGTCTCCTACGAGCAGTACTTC
CDR3: CASTSGGVSYEQYF

J: TRBJ2-1
V: TRBV27
D: TRBD2
size: many
DNA: TGTGCCAGCAGTCTCACTAGCGGGGGATCCAATGAGCAGTTCTTC
CDR3: CASSLTSGGSNEQFF